This TCR beta chain was identified during a study of T cell responses to AZD1222 COVID-19 vaccine. Overall study findings and caveats: No day 14 peak samples; only post-peak repertoires were characterized.

A note on this clone: Its target is unknown.

The CDR3 has 12 amino acids. Germline V gene sequence: CDR1 SQVTM, CDR2 ANQGSEA. V shed 7 bases, J shed 5 bases, and the junction held 6 bases outside the gene matches. Here immunoSEQ multiplex PCR was the method, and the copy in TCRdb shows in-frame clones only, minus some. The table records fewer than 150,000 clones, roughly 91% of them present only once. Sequencing was performed on peripheral blood, taken 28 days after the second AZD1222 dose. This chain links TRBV29-1 with TRBJ2-7, with 9 positions matching TRBD1. This sequence was found in an adult who received the AZD1222 COVID-19 vaccine. CDR3 nucleotides: TGCAGCGCGGGACAGGGAAACGACGAGCAGTACTTC. It yields the protein CSAGQGNDEQYF.